These 27 T cell receptor beta chains were sequenced from one sample in a study of response to subunit inactivated influenza vaccine. Each CDR3 protein gets one entry after TCRdb re-called the RT-PCR reads with MiXCR. The data contain under 750,000 distinct CDR3 sequences, approximately 12% of them seen just once; the ten biggest clones take up 9.5% to 13%. The sample consisted of PBMCs from blood, taken on the day of vaccination. The receptor source for this set is a man aged 50-60 years who received an inactivated influenza vaccine.

This clonotype has just a few counts. The genes are TRBV5-6 and TRBJ2-7, with unresolved D. This CDR3 has 11 residues. Trimming pared 2 bases from V and 3 bases from J, leaving 3 bases between. CDR1 is SGHDT and CDR2 is YYEEEE in the germline V gene. The CDR3 region is CASSFHYEQYF. CDR3 nucleotides: TGTGCCAGCAGCTTCCACTACGAGCAGTACTTC.

This clonotype was counted only a few times. The CDR3 coding sequence is TGCGCCAGCAGCCAAGAAGCCAGTTACTACGAGCAGTACTTC. Translating it yields CASSQEASYYEQYF. The chain is built from TRBV4-1 and TRBJ2-7; D is unclear. V was trimmed by 0 bases and J by 3 bases, leaving 9 bases between them. The CDR3 runs to 14 residues. Germline lookup yields CDR1 MGHRA and CDR2 YSYEKL.

The gene calls are TRBV20-1 and TRBJ2-1, with 12 bases lining up with TRBD2. Trimming cost V 6 bases and J 5 bases; bases outside gene matches: 8. CDR3 length: 15 amino acids. Germline lookup yields CDR1 DFQATT and CDR2 SNEGSKA (reference sequence). The CDR3 loop is CSALTSGSNNNEQFF. CDR3 in DNA: TGCAGTGCCCTGACTAGCGGGAGTAACAACAATGAGCAGTTCTTC.

This clonotype was observed a few times. The rearrangement joins TRBV6-1 to TRBJ2-3, with 9 bases lining up with TRBD1. Germline CDR1 MNHNS, CDR2 SASEGT. The CDR3 length is 14 residues. V trimming: 11 bases; J trimming: 4 bases; junction bases outside the gene matches: 10. The CDR3 DNA sequence: TGTGCCTCCTCCGGGACAGGGAGCCCAGATACGCAGTATTTT. It yields the protein CASSGTGSPDTQYF.

This clonotype was counted at least ten times. The chain carries TRBV27 and TRBJ2-3; D not resolved. Trimming took 7 bases from V and 0 from J, leaving 8 bases between them. Germline CDR1 MNHEY, CDR2 SMNVEV (reference sequence). This CDR3 is 13 amino acids long. CDR3 DNA sequence: TGTGCCAGCAAGGGCTATAGCACAGATACGCAGTATTTT. This codes for CASKGYSTDTQYF.

V usage is TRBV18 and J usage is TRBJ2-5, with D unclear. This CDR3 has 12 amino acids. Germline V CDR1 and CDR2: KGHSH, LQKENI. V lost 2 bases to trimming and J lost 4 bases, with 5 bases between them. The DNA of the CDR3 is TGTGCCAGCTCACCATTCGGAGAGACCCAGTACTTC. This sequence encodes CASSPFGETQYF.

The CDR3: CASSSSRLEAQYF. DNA for the CDR3: TGTGCCAGCAGCTCATCCCGACTGGAAGCCCAGTACTTC. V and J are TRBV7-2 and TRBJ2-5; D not certain. The CDR3 contains 13 residues. Deletions cut 4 bases from V and 9 bases from J, with 15 bases between. The germline V gene has CDR1 SGHTA and CDR2 FQGNSA.

This clonotype has only a few counts. The germline gene is not matched at one end of the junction; a read error may be the cause. CDR3 nucleotides: TGTGCCAGCAGCCAAATTAGCGGGAGGCTTTCCCAAAACCACTTC. Translated, it gives CASSQISGRLSQNHF. The chain has TRBV6-2 or TRBV6-3 and TRBJ2-5; TRBD2 agrees at 10 bases. The CDR3 contains 15 residues. CDR1 MNHEY and CDR2 SVGEGT come from the germline V gene.

This clonotype was observed at least ten times. J is TRBJ1-1 and V is TRBV10-3, with a weak D call TRBD1 (6 bases). The CDR3 has 12 amino acids. Per the germline V gene, CDR1 is ENHRY and CDR2 is SYGVKD. V was clipped by 6 bases and J by 11 bases, with 16 bases between them. The DNA for the CDR3 is TGTGCCATCAGCCAAAACAGGGAAACCGCTTTCTTT. Translation gives CAISQNRETAFF.

This clonotype has only a few counts. The V and J genes are TRBV6-5 and TRBJ2-7; the match to TRBD2 covers 9 bases. The CDR3 is made up of 16 amino acids. Trimming removed 2 bases from V and 3 bases from J; junction bases left unmatched: 8. Germline V gives CDR1 MNHEY, CDR2 SVGAGI. CDR3 sequence: CASSYTSGGPLYEQYF. DNA for the CDR3: TGTGCCAGCAGTTACACGAGCGGGGGGCCCCTCTACGAGCAGTACTTC.

This clonotype was detected many times. The V and J genes are TRBV28 and TRBJ2-3; D not certain. In germline, CDR1 is MDHEN, CDR2 SYDVKM. The CDR3 covers 12 residues. V was shortened by 6 bases and J by 0 bases, with 4 bases between the two germline ends. The CDR3 nucleotides are TGTGCCAGCAGCGGGAGCACAGATACGCAGTATTTT. The encoded protein is CASSGSTDTQYF.

The rearrangement uses TRBV6-6 and TRBJ2-7; the D gene is possibly TRBD2 (5 bases). Germline V gene data show CDR1 as MNHNY and CDR2 as SVGAGI (reference sequence). The V and J ends lost 5 bases and 7 bases respectively, with 15 bases between them. The CDR3 sequence is 13 residues long. CDR3 loop: CASSLGLGEEQYF. The CDR3 DNA follows: TGTGCCAGCAGTCTCGGACTCGGGGAGGAGCAGTACTTC.

There are a few counts of this clonotype. This sequence joins TRBV6-5 and TRBJ1-2; D call uncertain. This CDR3 spans 13 amino acids. The ends were cut back, 2 bases at V and 1 base at J, with 5 bases in the middle. CDR1 MNHEY and CDR2 SVGAGI come from the germline V gene. CDR3 in amino acids: CASSYSRNYGYTF. In DNA form, the CDR3 reads TGTGCCAGCAGTTACAGTCGTAACTATGGCTACACCTTC.

This clonotype turned up a few times. The genes are TRBV29-1 and TRBJ2-5; D is tentatively TRBD1 or TRBD2 (5 bases each). Germline assignment: CDR1 SQVTM and CDR2 ANQGSEA. This CDR3 has 12 residues. V was cut by 0 bases and J by 5 bases, with 7 bases left in between. CDR3 nucleotides: TGCAGCGTTGAAGACGGGGCTGAGACCCAGTACTTC. It yields the protein CSVEDGAETQYF.

This clonotype was seen at least ten times. V is TRBV4-3 and J is TRBJ2-2; the D is unclear. The CDR3 is 16 residues long. Germline CDR1 reads LGHNA; CDR2 reads YSLEER. Trimming removed 2 bases at V and 0 bases at J, with 10 bases between. CDR3 sequence: CASSQFIFTNTGELFF. The CDR3 nucleotides are TGCGCCAGCAGCCAATTCATATTCACGAACACCGGGGAGCTGTTTTTT.

V gene TRBV9 combines with J gene TRBJ2-2; 9 positions agree with TRBD1. The CDR3 extends over 17 amino acids. Trimming removed 0 bases from V and 1 base from J; junction bases left unmatched: 4. The germline V gene has CDR1 SGDLS and CDR2 YYNGEE. In nucleotides, the CDR3 is TGTGCCAGCAGCGTAGCTACGGGACAGGGGAACACCGGGGAGCTGTTTTTT. This gives the protein CASSVATGQGNTGELFF.

The rearrangement links TRBV20-1 to TRBJ2-7; no definite D call. In germline, CDR1 is DFQATT, CDR2 SNEGSKA (reference sequence). The V end was cut by 1 base, the J end by 2 bases, with 15 bases between. This CDR3 has 15 residues. CDR3 loop: CSARGRLVSTYEQYF. CDR3 coding DNA: TGCAGTGCTAGAGGTAGACTGGTGTCTACCTACGAGCAGTACTTC.

There are many counts of this clonotype. The chain carries TRBV20-1 and TRBJ2-3; TRBD2 aligns across 10 bases. The junction had 8 bases not matched to a gene; V was cut back by 0 bases and J by 5 bases. The germline gives CDR1 DFQATT, CDR2 SNEGSKA (reference sequence). The CDR3 is 16 residues long. The CDR3 DNA sequence: TGCAGTGCTAGAGATACCCTAGCGGGAGTGGGAGATACGCAGTATTTT. Translating gives CSARDTLAGVGDTQYF.

This clonotype was seen ten or more times. The CDR3 bases are TGTGCCAGTAGGATACAGGGGAGTGTGTCCGGGGAGCTGTTTTTT. This sequence encodes CASRIQGSVSGELFF. This rearrangement joins TRBV12-3 or TRBV12-4 to TRBJ2-2, with 7 bases aligning to TRBD1. The CDR3 is made up of 15 amino acids. The V gene end was trimmed by 9 bases and the J gene end by 6 bases; junction bases not matched to a gene: 13.

This clonotype was found many times. This chain connects TRBV12-3 or TRBV12-4 to TRBJ2-3, with TRBD1 identical over 7 bases. The CDR3 spans 16 residues. With V trimmed by 5 bases and J by 2 bases, 10 bases remained unmatched. The CDR3 loop is CASSPPGQRYTDTQYF. The CDR3 nucleotides are TGTGCCAGCAGTCCACCGGGACAGAGATACACAGATACGCAGTATTTT.

This chain uses TRBV4-1 with TRBJ1-1, with D perhaps matching TRBD1 (5 bases). Germline V lookup: CDR1 MGHRA, CDR2 YSYEKL. This CDR3 contains 13 residues. The V gene lost 1 base and the J gene lost 8 bases, with 11 bases spanning the gap. CDR3 sequence (DNA): TGCGCCAGCAGCCAAGGACGGGGGTGGGAAGCTTTCTTT. Encoded protein: CASSQGRGWEAFF.

There are a few counts of this clonotype. V gene TRBV7-9 combines with J gene TRBJ1-1; 12 bases map to TRBD1. From germline, CDR1 is SEHNR and CDR2 FQNEAQ (reference sequence). The CDR3 has 16 amino acids. V trimming: 3 bases; J trimming: 5 bases; junction bases outside the gene matches: 7. The CDR3 spells CASSFGTGGGRTEAFF. For the CDR3, the DNA is TGTGCCAGCAGCTTCGGGACAGGGGGCGGGAGGACTGAAGCTTTCTTT.

The chain employs TRBV20-1 and TRBJ1-2, with 7 positions matching TRBD1. The CDR3 consists of 14 residues. V was clipped by 6 bases and J by 2 bases; unmatched bases: 9. The V gene's germline CDR1 is DFQATT and CDR2 SNEGSKA (reference sequence). CDR3 DNA: TGCAGTGCAAGACCCGGGACAGTGAACTATGGCTACACCTTC. Translation: CSARPGTVNYGYTF.

This clonotype occurred many times. V and J are TRBV9 and TRBJ1-2; D not certain. There are 14 residues in the CDR3. Germline lookup yields CDR1 SGDLS and CDR2 YYNGEE. Trimming shortened V by 3 bases and J by 1 base, and 10 bases separated the two germline ends. As DNA, the CDR3 is TGTGCCAGCAGCGCCCCGGGATTTAACTATGGCTACACCTTC. Its translation: CASSAPGFNYGYTF.

The chain combines TRBV18 with TRBJ1-1; maybe TRBD1 (5 bases). V lost 1 base and J lost 4, with 19 bases in between. Germline values: CDR1 KGHSH, CDR2 LQKENI. CDR3 length equals 17 residues. The CDR3 loop is CASSPRGDQRLGTEAFF. CDR3 nucleotides: TGTGCCAGCTCACCACGTGGGGACCAAAGGCTGGGCACTGAAGCTTTCTTT.

The chain links TRBV10-1 to TRBJ2-2, with 8 positions matching TRBD2. The junction had 7 bases not matched to a gene; V was cut back by 3 bases and J by 1 base. The germline gives CDR1 WNHNN, CDR2 SYGVQD (reference sequence). CDR3 size: 17 residues. The CDR3 is CASSEGLAGLNTGELFF. The DNA for the CDR3 is TGCGCCAGCAGTGAAGGTCTAGCGGGCTTGAACACCGGGGAGCTGTTTTTT.

This clonotype was seen more than once but under ten times. This sequence joins TRBV6-2 or TRBV6-3 and TRBJ2-1; D unclear. The CDR3 has 15 residues. Deletions cut 5 bases from V and 6 bases from J, with 17 bases between. Per germline, CDR1 MNHEY and CDR2 SVGEGT. The CDR3 region is CASSGYRSPGNEQFF. CDR3 nucleotides: TGTGCCAGCAGTGGCTACCGGTCGCCGGGCAATGAGCAGTTCTTC.